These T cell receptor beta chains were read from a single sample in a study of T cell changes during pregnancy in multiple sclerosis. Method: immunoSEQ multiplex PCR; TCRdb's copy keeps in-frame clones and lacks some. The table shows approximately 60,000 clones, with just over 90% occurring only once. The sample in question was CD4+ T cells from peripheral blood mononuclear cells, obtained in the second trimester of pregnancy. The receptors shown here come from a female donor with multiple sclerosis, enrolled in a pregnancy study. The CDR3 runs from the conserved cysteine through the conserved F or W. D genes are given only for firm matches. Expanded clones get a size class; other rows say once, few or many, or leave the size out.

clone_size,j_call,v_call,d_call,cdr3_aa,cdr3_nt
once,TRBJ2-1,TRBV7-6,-,CASSTRSNEQFF,TGTGCCAGCAGCACGAGGAGCAATGAGCAGTTCTTC
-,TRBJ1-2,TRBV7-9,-,CASPTTTYGYTF,TGTGCCAGCCCCACGACTACTTATGGCTACACCTTC
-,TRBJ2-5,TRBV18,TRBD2,CASSPLRGGRQETQYF,TGTGCCAGCTCACCTCTTCGGGGGGGCCGACAAGAGACCCAGTACTTC
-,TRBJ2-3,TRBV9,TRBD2,CASSAGSGGRTDTQYF,TGTGCCAGCAGCGCCGGTAGCGGGGGTAGGACAGATACGCAGTATTTT
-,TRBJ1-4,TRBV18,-,CASSPPDSATNEKLFF,TGTGCCAGCTCACCGCCCGACAGTGCAACTAATGAAAAACTGTTTTTT
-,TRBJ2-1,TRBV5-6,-,CASSLFAGNYNEQFF,TGTGCCAGCAGCTTGTTTGCGGGAAACTACAATGAGCAGTTCTTC
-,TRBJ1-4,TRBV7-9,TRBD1,CASSLDRGTEKLFF,TGTGCCAGCAGCTTAGACAGGGGGACTGAAAAACTGTTTTTT
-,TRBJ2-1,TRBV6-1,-,CASSEARGWDNEQFF,TGTGCCAGCAGTGAAGCTCGAGGGTGGGACAATGAGCAGTTCTTC
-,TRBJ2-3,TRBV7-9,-,CASSLRVFDSSTDTQYF,TGTGCCAGCAGCTTGAGAGTGTTCGACAGTAGCACAGATACGCAGTATTTT
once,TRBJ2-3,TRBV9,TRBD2,CASSHTSGGLTDTQYF,TGTGCCAGCAGTCATACTAGCGGGGGGCTCACAGATACGCAGTATTTT
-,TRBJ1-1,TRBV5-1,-,CASSFRENTEAFF,TGCGCCAGCAGCTTCAGGGAGAACACTGAAGCTTTCTTT